This T cell receptor (beta chain) originates from a study of vaccination and CD4 T cells after COVID-19. The wider study: Post-COVID draws followed diagnosis by a median around 95 days (range 35 to 161).

The treatment here: 10-day PBMC culture with coronavirus spike peptide pools or control peptides (ViraFEST assay). TCRs were sequenced by ViraFEST after antigen-specific T cells had been expanded with peptide pools. Every well contained 1.5 million to 2.5 million PBMCs, which were grown with approximately 9.6 IU/ml IL-2 and 10 ug/ml peptide pools. The study sequenced cultured CD4+ T cell DNA using the Oncomine TCR Beta short-read assay. Each CDR3 protein gets one entry after TCRdb re-called the PCR reads with MiXCR. The sample lists more than 15,000 distinct CDR3 sequences, approximately 68% occurring once. In the case of this clonotype: Its antigen is still unknown.

The sequence derives from a human donor who had recovered from COVID-19. Sequencing used CD4+ T cells from blood, cultured in vitro.

The DNA for the CDR3 is TGTGCCAGCTCACCTTTGGATCTCCCGGGCTACACCTTC. Amino acids: CASSPLDLPGYTF. V is TRBV18 and J is TRBJ1-2; no definite D call. Germline CDR1 and CDR2: KGHSH and LQKENI. The CDR3 runs 13 residues. The V end lost 3 bases, the J end lost 8 bases, and 13 bases lay between the germline ends.